These 4 T cell receptor beta chains were sequenced from one sample in a study of blood T cell repertoires in COVID-19. TCRdb's copy holds only in-frame clones and misses some; the assay was immunoSEQ multiplex PCR. The data contain about 170,000 clones, roughly 87% of them singletons. Material for sequencing was PBMCs or T cells enriched from blood (not recorded which). The receptor set was obtained from a human donor with acute COVID-19. The donor label of this sample is uncertain.

The rearrangement uses TRBV3-1 (or the pseudogene TRBV3-2) and TRBJ1-2, with D possibly TRBD1 on 5 matching bases. Trimming removed 4 bases at V and 3 bases at J, with 12 bases between. The germline V gene has CDR1 LGHDT and CDR2 YNNKEL (reference sequence). The CDR3 is made up of 14 amino acids. For the CDR3, the DNA is TGTGCCAGCAGCCTACGAACAGGAGACTATGGCTACACCTTC. Residues: CASSLRTGDYGYTF.

The V call is TRBV4-3, the J call TRBJ2-1; 8 bases are a match to TRBD2. The junction had 9 bases not matched to a gene; V was cut back by 1 base and J by 7 bases. This CDR3 comprises 16 residues. CDR1 and CDR2 from the germline V gene are LGHNA and YSLEER. The CDR3 region is CASSQVGRGGRNEQFF. As DNA, the CDR3 is TGCGCCAGCAGCCAAGTTGGACGGGGGGGCCGAAATGAGCAGTTCTTC.

The gene calls are TRBV9 and TRBJ2-7; TRBD2 agrees at 8 bases. CDR3 length: 14 residues. Trimming took 4 bases from V and 6 from J; bases not matched to a gene: 9. Germline assignment: CDR1 SGDLS and CDR2 YYNGEE. The CDR3 protein is CASSMGTRPIEQYF. The CDR3 nucleotides read TGTGCCAGCAGCATGGGGACTAGGCCAATCGAGCAGTACTTC.

This chain connects TRBV10-3 to TRBJ1-6, with D perhaps matching TRBD1 (5 bases). The length of the CDR3 is 14 residues. V gave up 6 bases and J gave up 3 bases, with 9 bases separating them. CDR1 ENHRY and CDR2 SYGVKD come from the germline V gene. In DNA form, the CDR3 reads TGTGCCATCAGAGAGACAGACTATAATTCACCCCTCCACTTT. Translation: CAIRETDYNSPLHF.